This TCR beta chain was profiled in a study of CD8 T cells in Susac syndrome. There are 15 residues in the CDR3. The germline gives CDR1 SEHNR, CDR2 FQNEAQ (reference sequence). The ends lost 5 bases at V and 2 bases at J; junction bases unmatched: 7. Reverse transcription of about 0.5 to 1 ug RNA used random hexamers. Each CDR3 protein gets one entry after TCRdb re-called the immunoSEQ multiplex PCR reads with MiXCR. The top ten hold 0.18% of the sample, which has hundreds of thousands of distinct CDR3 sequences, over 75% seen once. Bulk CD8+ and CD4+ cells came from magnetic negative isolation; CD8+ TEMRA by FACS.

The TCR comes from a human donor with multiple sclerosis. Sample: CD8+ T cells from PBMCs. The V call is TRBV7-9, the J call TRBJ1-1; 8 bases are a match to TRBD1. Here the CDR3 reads CASSHGQGLNTEAFF. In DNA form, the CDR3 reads TGTGCCAGCAGCCACGGACAGGGCCTCAACACTGAAGCTTTCTTT.